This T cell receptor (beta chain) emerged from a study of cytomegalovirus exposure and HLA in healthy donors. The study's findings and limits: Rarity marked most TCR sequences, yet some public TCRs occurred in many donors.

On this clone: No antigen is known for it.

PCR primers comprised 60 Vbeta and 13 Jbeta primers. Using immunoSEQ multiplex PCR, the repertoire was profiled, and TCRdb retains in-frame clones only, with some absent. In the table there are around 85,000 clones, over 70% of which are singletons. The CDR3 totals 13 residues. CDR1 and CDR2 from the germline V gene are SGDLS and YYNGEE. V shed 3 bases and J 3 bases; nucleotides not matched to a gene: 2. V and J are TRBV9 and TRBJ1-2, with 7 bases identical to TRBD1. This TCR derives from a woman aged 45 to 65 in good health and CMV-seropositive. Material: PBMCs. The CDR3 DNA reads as TGTGCCAGCAGCGGACAGGGACACTATGGCTACACCTTC. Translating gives CASSGQGHYGYTF. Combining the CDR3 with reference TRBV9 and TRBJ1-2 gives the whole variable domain DSGVTQTPKHLITATGQRVTLRCSPRSGDLSVYWYQQSLDQGLQFLIQYYNGEERAKGNILERFSAQQFPDLHSELNLSSLELGDSALYFCASSGQGHYGYTFGSGTRLTVV.